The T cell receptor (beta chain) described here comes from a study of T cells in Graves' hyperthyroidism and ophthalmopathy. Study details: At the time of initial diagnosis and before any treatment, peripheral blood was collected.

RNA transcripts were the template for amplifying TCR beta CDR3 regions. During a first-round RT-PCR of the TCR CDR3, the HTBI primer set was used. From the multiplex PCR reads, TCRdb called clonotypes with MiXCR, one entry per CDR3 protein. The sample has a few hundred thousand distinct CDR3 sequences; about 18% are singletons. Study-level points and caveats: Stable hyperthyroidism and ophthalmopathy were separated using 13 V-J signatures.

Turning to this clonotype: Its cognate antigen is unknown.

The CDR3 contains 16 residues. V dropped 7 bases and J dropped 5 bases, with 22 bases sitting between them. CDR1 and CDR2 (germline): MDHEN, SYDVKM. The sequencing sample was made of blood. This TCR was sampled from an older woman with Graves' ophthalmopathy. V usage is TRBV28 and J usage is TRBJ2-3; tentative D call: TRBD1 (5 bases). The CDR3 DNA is TGTGCCAGCACCCACATAGTAGGGGCCCCGGGAGATACGCAGTATTTT. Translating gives CASTHIVGAPGDTQYF.